These 13 T cell receptor beta chains came from one sample sequenced in a study of blood T cell repertoires in COVID-19. Sequencing used immunoSEQ multiplex PCR; TCRdb keeps in-frame clones, though not all of them. The repertoire holds about 160,000 clones, approximately 84% seen once, with around a fifth in the top ten. Input material: peripheral blood. The source is a woman aged 80 or older with acute or convalescent COVID-19.

The chain has TRBV5-1 and TRBJ2-7; 7 nucleotides match TRBD1. The length of the CDR3 is 15 residues. Trimming at V came to 4 bases and at J to 6 bases, leaving 13 bases not matched to a gene. Germline CDR1 is SGHRS and CDR2 is YFSETQ. CDR3 protein: CASSGGQLPFSEQYF. The CDR3 bases are TGCGCCAGCAGCGGGGGACAGTTACCGTTTAGCGAGCAGTACTTC.

This clone appeared a single time. The sample carries other DNA sequences with the same CDR3. The chain couples TRBV4-1 to TRBJ1-1; D gene uncertain. Germline lookup yields CDR1 MGHRA and CDR2 YSYEKL. The CDR3 is 14 residues long. Trimming took off 1 base at V and 0 bases at J, with 6 bases between the two ends. The CDR3 loop is CASSQAQLNTEAFF. The CDR3 DNA sequence: TGCGCCAGCAGCCAAGCGCAGTTGAACACTGAAGCTTTCTTT.

This chain joins TRBV4-2 and TRBJ2-7; TRBD2 agrees at 11 bases. CDR1 is LGHNA and CDR2 is YNFKEQ in the germline V gene. The CDR3 sequence is 15 residues long. The V and J ends lost 1 base and 4 bases, in that order; junction bases with no gene match: 3. The CDR3 DNA follows: TGTGCCAGCAGCCAAGCGGGACTAGCGGTTTACGAGCAGTACTTC. Protein sequence: CASSQAGLAVYEQYF.

The chain carries TRBV11-1 and TRBJ2-3; D might be TRBD2 (6 bases). Trimming cost V 3 bases and J 6 bases, with 10 bases left between them. The CDR3 runs to 13 residues. From germline, CDR1 is SGHAT and CDR2 FQDESV (reference sequence). CDR3 nucleotide sequence: TGTGCCAGCAGCTTGGGACTTTTTGATACGCAGTATTTT. Translated: CASSLGLFDTQYF.

The chain employs TRBV6-1 and TRBJ1-3; a possible D gene is TRBD1 (5 bases). Germline CDR1 and CDR2: MNHNS and SASEGT. The CDR3 runs to 15 residues. The V and J ends lost 1 base and 4 bases respectively, with 11 bases between them. CDR3 in DNA: TGTGCCAGCAGTGAAGGGAGGGGAATAGGAAACACCATATATTTT. Its protein is CASSEGRGIGNTIYF.

This clone was recorded once. The chain combines TRBV5-6 with TRBJ2-3; D uncertain. Germline CDR1 reads SGHDT; CDR2 reads YYEEEE. This CDR3 has 12 residues. Trimming took off 2 bases at V and 3 bases at J, with 4 bases between the two ends. The CDR3 loop reads CASSFLTDTQYF. The CDR3, as DNA: TGTGCCAGCAGCTTCCTTACAGATACGCAGTATTTT.

The chain recombines TRBV7-9 with TRBJ2-2; 15 bases are a match to TRBD2. There are 18 residues in the CDR3. Germline V gene lookup returns CDR1 SEHNR and CDR2 FQNEAQ (reference sequence). Trimming removed 5 bases from V and 6 bases from J; junction bases left unmatched: 10. CDR3: CASSPTRGLAGGPGELFF. The CDR3 region has the DNA TGTGCCAGCAGCCCTACTAGGGGACTAGCGGGAGGCCCCGGGGAGCTGTTTTTT. The full variable domain, rest sourced from reference TRBV7-9 and TRBJ2-2, is DTGVSQNPRHKITKRGQNVTFRCDPISEHNRLYWYRQTLGQGPEFLTYFQNEAQLEKSRLLSDRFSAERPKGSFSTLEIQRTEQGDSAMYLCASSPTRGLAGGPGELFFGEGSRLTVL.

J is TRBJ1-2 and V is TRBV6-5, with 9 bases fitting TRBD1. J lost 3 bases, V lost 6 bases, and 8 bases had no gene match. The germline V gene has CDR1 MNHEY and CDR2 SVGAGI. This CDR3 has 15 amino acids. DNA for the CDR3: TGTGCCAGCAGCGATCTGGGACAGGGTGACTATGGCTACACCTTC. It translates to CASSDLGQGDYGYTF.

The V and J genes are TRBV5-1 and TRBJ2-1; the match to TRBD2 covers 7 bases. Germline V gene lookup returns CDR1 SGHRS and CDR2 YFSETQ. V shed 4 bases, J shed 10 bases, and the junction held 5 bases outside the gene matches. This CDR3 region has 12 residues. The CDR3 spells CASSVSSGEQFF. CDR3 bases: TGCGCCAGCAGCGTATCTAGCGGCGAGCAGTTCTTC.

This clone was detected only once. This chain links TRBV10-3 with TRBJ2-7; maybe TRBD2 (5 bases). Deletions cut 4 bases from V and 2 bases from J, with 9 bases between. The germline gives CDR1 ENHRY, CDR2 SYGVKD. The CDR3 is 13 amino acids. This chain's CDR3 is CAISGGKTYEQYF. CDR3 DNA: TGTGCCATCAGTGGAGGGAAGACCTACGAGCAGTACTTC.

The chain is built from TRBV27 and TRBJ2-3, with 13 bases aligning to TRBD2. V shed 5 bases and J 5 bases; nucleotides not matched to a gene: 7. CDR1 MNHEY and CDR2 SMNVEV come from the germline V gene (reference sequence). The CDR3 sequence is 16 residues long. This CDR3 is CASSAGLAGVLDTQYF. The CDR3 nucleotides are TGTGCCAGCAGTGCCGGACTAGCGGGAGTACTAGATACGCAGTATTTT.

The chain uses TRBV30 and TRBJ2-5; D is unclear. CDR1 GTSNPN and CDR2 SVGIG come from the germline V gene (reference sequence). This CDR3 has 13 amino acids. V was clipped by 1 base and J by 4 bases, with 10 bases between them. For the CDR3, the DNA is TGTGCCTGGAGTGGCGGAGCTAGAGAGACCCAGTACTTC. It codes for CAWSGGARETQYF.

A few counts support this clone. The chain uses TRBV5-1 and TRBJ2-5, with 7 nucleotides matching TRBD1. Germline V gene lookup returns CDR1 SGHRS and CDR2 YFSETQ. Trimming took 6 bases from V and 1 from J; bases not matched to a gene: 3. The CDR3 contains 13 residues. CDR3 sequence reads: CASNWDSQETQYF. In DNA form, the CDR3 reads TGCGCCAGCAACTGGGACAGCCAAGAGACCCAGTACTTC.